This T cell receptor (beta chain) was identified during a study of cytomegalovirus exposure and HLA in healthy donors. Study context: Within the Caucasian-associated ancestry cluster were about 81% of the roughly 360 genotyped donors. Study-level findings and limits: In an earlier analysis, about 90% or about 30%: the productive usage of most TCR beta V segments.

This PCR relied on a set of 60 Vbeta primers and 13 Jbeta primers. Produced via immunoSEQ multiplex PCR; TCRdb's table is partial and in-frame only. The sample holds roughly 120,000 clones, approximately 8.8% seen once. This clone was seen a few times. What it recognizes is unknown. CDR1 MNHNY and CDR2 SVGAGI come from the germline V gene (reference sequence). Trimming took off 7 bases at V and 7 bases at J, with 17 bases between the two ends. This CDR3 is 15 amino acids long. This TCR derives from a man aged 40-49 years in good health and CMV-seronegative. The sample consisted of PBMCs. The chain combines TRBV6-6 with TRBJ1-6, with D tentatively TRBD1 (6 bases). CDR3 nucleotides: TGTGCCAGCAAGGACCAGGGGCCGGGGAATTCACCCCTCCACTTT. It codes for CASKDQGPGNSPLHF.